Below, 18 T cell receptor beta chains from the same sample are listed, as sequenced in a study of patients and donors after allogeneic stem cell transplantation. TCRdb reanalysed the RT-PCR reads using MiXCR and keeps one entry per CDR3 protein. The sample shows about 960,000 distinct CDR3 sequences, around 17% of them seen only once. Sequenced input: blood, either unsorted or a sorted T cell fraction (not recorded which). The receptor source for this set is a human donor who was either an allogeneic HSCT recipient or a stem cell or donor lymphocyte infusion donor (not recorded which). It is not recorded whose cells these are; they may come from a transplant donor.

This clonotype has a handful of counts. The CDR3 DNA follows: TGTGCCAGCAGCTTAGTCCCCAGGGATAATTCACCCCTCCACTTT. Amino acid sequence: CASSLVPRDNSPLHF. V and J are TRBV7-9 and TRBJ1-6, with D perhaps matching TRBD1 (5 bases). V was shortened by 1 base and J by 5 bases, with 9 bases between the two germline ends. This CDR3 is 15 amino acids long. Per germline, CDR1 SEHNR and CDR2 FQNEAQ (reference sequence).

This clonotype has ten or more counts. The CDR3 is CASSQAGWYRKNTEAFF. The CDR3 nucleotides read TGCGCCAGCAGCCAAGCCGGGTGGTACAGGAAGAACACTGAAGCTTTCTTT. The chain carries TRBV4-3 and TRBJ1-1; possibly TRBD1 for D (5 bases). CDR3 length equals 17 residues. Germline CDR1 reads LGHNA; CDR2 reads YSLEER. V lost 1 base to trimming and J lost 1 base, with 16 bases between them.

This clonotype was seen at least ten times. V is TRBV29-1 and J is TRBJ1-1; 7 nucleotides align to TRBD1. The CDR3 is made up of 12 amino acids. V was pared by 8 bases and J by 4 bases, with 7 bases of the junction left unmatched. In germline, CDR1 is SQVTM, CDR2 ANQGSEA. Written as DNA, the CDR3 is TGCAGCTCCGGGACAGCGGGCACTGAAGCTTTCTTT. It codes for CSSGTAGTEAFF. Together with reference TRBV29-1 and TRBJ1-1, the CDR3 gives the full variable domain: SAVISQKPSRDICQRGTSLTIQCQVDSQVTMMFWYRQQPGQSLTLIATANQGSEATYESGFVIDKFPISRPNLTFSTLTVSNMSPEDSSIYLCSSGTAGTEAFFGQGTRLTVV.

This clonotype showed up just a few times. V gene TRBV9 combines with J gene TRBJ2-7; D call uncertain. Germline V gene lookup returns CDR1 SGDLS and CDR2 YYNGEE. The length of the CDR3 is 16 residues. Trimming took 0 bases from V and 0 from J, leaving 13 bases between them. CDR3 sequence reads: CASSVGVREGSYEQYF. In DNA, the CDR3 is TGTGCCAGCAGCGTAGGGGTAAGGGAAGGCTCCTACGAGCAGTACTTC.

This clonotype showed up many times. This chain connects TRBV20-1 to TRBJ1-1, with 8 nucleotides matching TRBD1. Unmatched junction bases numbered 8, after V lost 6 bases and J lost 5 bases. The germline gives CDR1 DFQATT, CDR2 SNEGSKA (reference sequence). The CDR3 has 13 amino acids. The CDR3 region is CSAFDRGGTEAFF. In nucleotides, the CDR3 is TGCAGTGCCTTCGACAGGGGTGGGACTGAAGCTTTCTTT.

This clonotype was observed many times. The chain combines TRBV12-3 or TRBV12-4 with TRBJ2-2; D gene unclear. The ends were cut back, 5 bases at V and 5 bases at J, with 9 bases in the middle. The CDR3 covers 13 residues. CDR3 in DNA: TGTGCCAGCAGTATCCTGAGAACCGGGGAGCTGTTTTTT. It is translated as CASSILRTGELFF.

The gene calls are TRBV12-3 or TRBV12-4 and TRBJ1-4, with D perhaps TRBD1 (6 bases). The CDR3 has 17 residues. V was pared by 6 bases and J by 3 bases, with 20 bases between. The CDR3 spells CASRKGGTGGANEKLFF. DNA of the CDR3: TGTGCCAGCAGAAAAGGGGGTACGGGAGGGGCTAATGAAAAACTGTTTTTT.

There are a few counts of this clonotype. The V and J genes are TRBV6-2 or TRBV6-3 and TRBJ2-7, with a possible D match to TRBD2 (6 bases). The ends were cut back, 7 bases at V and 7 bases at J, with 17 bases in the middle. This CDR3 is built from 13 residues. In germline, CDR1 is MNHEY, CDR2 SVGEGT. The CDR3 spells CASIERAPWEQYF. Here the CDR3 DNA reads TGTGCCAGCATAGAGCGGGCCCCGTGGGAGCAGTACTTC.

This chain uses TRBV12-3 or TRBV12-4 with TRBJ2-2; the match to TRBD2 covers 12 bases. The ends lost 6 bases at V and 6 bases at J; junction bases unmatched: 5. The CDR3 totals 15 residues. CDR3 coding DNA: TGTGCCAGCAGGCTGACTAGCGGGGGCGCCGGGGAGCTGTTTTTT. As protein: CASRLTSGGAGELFF.

The genes are TRBV4-1 and TRBJ2-3; TRBD1 aligns across 7 bases. Germline loops: CDR1 MGHRA, CDR2 YSYEKL. CDR3 length: 14 amino acids. With 6 bases clipped from V and 1 base from J, the junction kept 4 bases outside the gene matches. The CDR3 reads CASRGQARTDTQYF. The CDR3 bases are TGCGCCAGCAGAGGACAGGCTCGCACAGATACGCAGTATTTT.

Here the CDR3 reads CASSPGLAGVGQYF. In DNA form, the CDR3 reads TGCGCCAGCAGCCCTGGACTAGCGGGAGTCGGGCAGTACTTC. The V and J genes are TRBV5-1 and TRBJ2-7; 13 nucleotides line up with TRBD2. The V segment lost 4 bases and the J segment 9 bases; nucleotides outside the gene matches: 7. CDR3 length equals 14 residues. Germline loops: CDR1 SGHRS, CDR2 YFSETQ.

In its sample, this clonotype was seen a few times. V usage is TRBV4-2 and J usage is TRBJ2-1, with 7 bases matching TRBD2. Germline CDR1 is LGHNA and CDR2 is YNFKEQ. J lost 6 bases, V lost 1 base, and 12 bases had no gene match. CDR3 length equals 17 residues. As DNA, the CDR3 is TGTGCCAGCAGCCAAGGAGGGGAGACTAGCCGCCCCAATGAGCAGTTCTTC. Translation gives CASSQGGETSRPNEQFF.

This clonotype was detected only once. J is TRBJ2-3 and V is TRBV7-6, with 7 bases that match TRBD2. CDR3 length equals 18 residues. V lost 4 bases, J lost 0 bases, and 13 bases stayed unmatched. CDR1 SGHVS and CDR2 FNYEAQ come from the germline V gene. The CDR3 coding sequence is TGTGCCAGCAGCTCCCCACCGCCGTGGCGGGAGAGCACAGATACGCAGTATTTT. It translates to CASSSPPPWRESTDTQYF.

CDR3 protein: CASARDYYNEQFF. Here the CDR3 DNA reads TGCGCCAGCGCCCGGGACTATTACAATGAGCAGTTCTTC. The rearrangement links TRBV5-1 to TRBJ2-1; 7 bases are shared with TRBD2. CDR1 is SGHRS and CDR2 is YFSETQ in the germline V gene. Unmatched junction bases numbered 5, after V lost 7 bases and J lost 4 bases. The CDR3 sequence is 13 residues long.

The table lists this clonotype with many counts. The J gene is TRBJ1-6, the V gene TRBV3-1, with D unresolved. This CDR3 has 14 amino acids. Germline V gene data show CDR1 as LGHDT and CDR2 as YNNKEL (reference sequence). V lost 4 bases, J lost 2 bases, and 6 bases lay in between. DNA of the CDR3: TGTGCCAGCAGCCGAGGCACCTATAATTCACCCCTCCACTTT. It translates to CASSRGTYNSPLHF.

There are many counts of this clonotype. The V and J genes are TRBV12-3 or TRBV12-4 and TRBJ2-1; D remains ambiguous. The CDR3 is made up of 13 amino acids. Trimming removed 2 bases at V and 5 bases at J, with 7 bases between. CDR3: CASSLISDNEQFF. For the CDR3, the DNA is TGTGCCAGCAGTTTAATCTCGGACAATGAGCAGTTCTTC.

This clonotype was counted between two and nine times. The gene calls are TRBV6-5 and TRBJ1-3; unclear D gene. From germline, CDR1 is MNHEY and CDR2 SVGAGI. The CDR3 extends over 15 amino acids. V dropped 0 bases and J dropped 2 bases, with 8 bases sitting between them. In nucleotides, the CDR3 is TGTGCCAGCAGTTACTCATTGGGCCCTGGAAACACCATATATTTT. This encodes CASSYSLGPGNTIYF.

The chain joins TRBV7-9 to TRBJ1-3; 7 nucleotides agree with TRBD1. Unmatched junction bases numbered 10, after V lost 5 bases and J lost 0 bases. CDR1 is SEHNR and CDR2 is FQNEAQ in the germline V gene (reference sequence). CDR3 length equals 17 residues. CDR3 sequence: CASSVSTGRASGNTIYF. DNA for the CDR3: TGTGCCAGCAGCGTCTCGACAGGGAGGGCCTCTGGAAACACCATATATTTT.